This T cell receptor (beta chain) stems from a study of blood T cell repertoires in COVID-19. As originally analysed: From reference gene primer amplification, estimates of nucleated cell counts were derived. The data were produced by immunoSEQ multiplex PCR, yet TCRdb's version contains in-frame clones alone and is incomplete. V and J calls and clone size are as listed in that table; D and trimming were resolved from the DNA. The table has 200,000 to 250,000 clones, around four fifths seen once. Seattle patient enrollment occurred during active infection, with longitudinal follow-up thereafter. The CDR3 is 14 residues long. Unmatched junction bases numbered 5, after V lost 8 bases and J lost 6 bases. Germline CDR1 reads MNHEY; CDR2 reads SMNVEV (reference sequence).

The clonotype originates from a woman older than 75 with COVID-19, enrolled during active disease. The sample was peripheral blood. The chain carries TRBV27 and TRBJ1-6, with 9 bases aligning to TRBD1. The chain's CDR3 is CASRTGQGNSPLHF. The CDR3 region has the DNA TGTGCCAGCCGAACGGGACAGGGTAATTCACCCCTCCACTTT.